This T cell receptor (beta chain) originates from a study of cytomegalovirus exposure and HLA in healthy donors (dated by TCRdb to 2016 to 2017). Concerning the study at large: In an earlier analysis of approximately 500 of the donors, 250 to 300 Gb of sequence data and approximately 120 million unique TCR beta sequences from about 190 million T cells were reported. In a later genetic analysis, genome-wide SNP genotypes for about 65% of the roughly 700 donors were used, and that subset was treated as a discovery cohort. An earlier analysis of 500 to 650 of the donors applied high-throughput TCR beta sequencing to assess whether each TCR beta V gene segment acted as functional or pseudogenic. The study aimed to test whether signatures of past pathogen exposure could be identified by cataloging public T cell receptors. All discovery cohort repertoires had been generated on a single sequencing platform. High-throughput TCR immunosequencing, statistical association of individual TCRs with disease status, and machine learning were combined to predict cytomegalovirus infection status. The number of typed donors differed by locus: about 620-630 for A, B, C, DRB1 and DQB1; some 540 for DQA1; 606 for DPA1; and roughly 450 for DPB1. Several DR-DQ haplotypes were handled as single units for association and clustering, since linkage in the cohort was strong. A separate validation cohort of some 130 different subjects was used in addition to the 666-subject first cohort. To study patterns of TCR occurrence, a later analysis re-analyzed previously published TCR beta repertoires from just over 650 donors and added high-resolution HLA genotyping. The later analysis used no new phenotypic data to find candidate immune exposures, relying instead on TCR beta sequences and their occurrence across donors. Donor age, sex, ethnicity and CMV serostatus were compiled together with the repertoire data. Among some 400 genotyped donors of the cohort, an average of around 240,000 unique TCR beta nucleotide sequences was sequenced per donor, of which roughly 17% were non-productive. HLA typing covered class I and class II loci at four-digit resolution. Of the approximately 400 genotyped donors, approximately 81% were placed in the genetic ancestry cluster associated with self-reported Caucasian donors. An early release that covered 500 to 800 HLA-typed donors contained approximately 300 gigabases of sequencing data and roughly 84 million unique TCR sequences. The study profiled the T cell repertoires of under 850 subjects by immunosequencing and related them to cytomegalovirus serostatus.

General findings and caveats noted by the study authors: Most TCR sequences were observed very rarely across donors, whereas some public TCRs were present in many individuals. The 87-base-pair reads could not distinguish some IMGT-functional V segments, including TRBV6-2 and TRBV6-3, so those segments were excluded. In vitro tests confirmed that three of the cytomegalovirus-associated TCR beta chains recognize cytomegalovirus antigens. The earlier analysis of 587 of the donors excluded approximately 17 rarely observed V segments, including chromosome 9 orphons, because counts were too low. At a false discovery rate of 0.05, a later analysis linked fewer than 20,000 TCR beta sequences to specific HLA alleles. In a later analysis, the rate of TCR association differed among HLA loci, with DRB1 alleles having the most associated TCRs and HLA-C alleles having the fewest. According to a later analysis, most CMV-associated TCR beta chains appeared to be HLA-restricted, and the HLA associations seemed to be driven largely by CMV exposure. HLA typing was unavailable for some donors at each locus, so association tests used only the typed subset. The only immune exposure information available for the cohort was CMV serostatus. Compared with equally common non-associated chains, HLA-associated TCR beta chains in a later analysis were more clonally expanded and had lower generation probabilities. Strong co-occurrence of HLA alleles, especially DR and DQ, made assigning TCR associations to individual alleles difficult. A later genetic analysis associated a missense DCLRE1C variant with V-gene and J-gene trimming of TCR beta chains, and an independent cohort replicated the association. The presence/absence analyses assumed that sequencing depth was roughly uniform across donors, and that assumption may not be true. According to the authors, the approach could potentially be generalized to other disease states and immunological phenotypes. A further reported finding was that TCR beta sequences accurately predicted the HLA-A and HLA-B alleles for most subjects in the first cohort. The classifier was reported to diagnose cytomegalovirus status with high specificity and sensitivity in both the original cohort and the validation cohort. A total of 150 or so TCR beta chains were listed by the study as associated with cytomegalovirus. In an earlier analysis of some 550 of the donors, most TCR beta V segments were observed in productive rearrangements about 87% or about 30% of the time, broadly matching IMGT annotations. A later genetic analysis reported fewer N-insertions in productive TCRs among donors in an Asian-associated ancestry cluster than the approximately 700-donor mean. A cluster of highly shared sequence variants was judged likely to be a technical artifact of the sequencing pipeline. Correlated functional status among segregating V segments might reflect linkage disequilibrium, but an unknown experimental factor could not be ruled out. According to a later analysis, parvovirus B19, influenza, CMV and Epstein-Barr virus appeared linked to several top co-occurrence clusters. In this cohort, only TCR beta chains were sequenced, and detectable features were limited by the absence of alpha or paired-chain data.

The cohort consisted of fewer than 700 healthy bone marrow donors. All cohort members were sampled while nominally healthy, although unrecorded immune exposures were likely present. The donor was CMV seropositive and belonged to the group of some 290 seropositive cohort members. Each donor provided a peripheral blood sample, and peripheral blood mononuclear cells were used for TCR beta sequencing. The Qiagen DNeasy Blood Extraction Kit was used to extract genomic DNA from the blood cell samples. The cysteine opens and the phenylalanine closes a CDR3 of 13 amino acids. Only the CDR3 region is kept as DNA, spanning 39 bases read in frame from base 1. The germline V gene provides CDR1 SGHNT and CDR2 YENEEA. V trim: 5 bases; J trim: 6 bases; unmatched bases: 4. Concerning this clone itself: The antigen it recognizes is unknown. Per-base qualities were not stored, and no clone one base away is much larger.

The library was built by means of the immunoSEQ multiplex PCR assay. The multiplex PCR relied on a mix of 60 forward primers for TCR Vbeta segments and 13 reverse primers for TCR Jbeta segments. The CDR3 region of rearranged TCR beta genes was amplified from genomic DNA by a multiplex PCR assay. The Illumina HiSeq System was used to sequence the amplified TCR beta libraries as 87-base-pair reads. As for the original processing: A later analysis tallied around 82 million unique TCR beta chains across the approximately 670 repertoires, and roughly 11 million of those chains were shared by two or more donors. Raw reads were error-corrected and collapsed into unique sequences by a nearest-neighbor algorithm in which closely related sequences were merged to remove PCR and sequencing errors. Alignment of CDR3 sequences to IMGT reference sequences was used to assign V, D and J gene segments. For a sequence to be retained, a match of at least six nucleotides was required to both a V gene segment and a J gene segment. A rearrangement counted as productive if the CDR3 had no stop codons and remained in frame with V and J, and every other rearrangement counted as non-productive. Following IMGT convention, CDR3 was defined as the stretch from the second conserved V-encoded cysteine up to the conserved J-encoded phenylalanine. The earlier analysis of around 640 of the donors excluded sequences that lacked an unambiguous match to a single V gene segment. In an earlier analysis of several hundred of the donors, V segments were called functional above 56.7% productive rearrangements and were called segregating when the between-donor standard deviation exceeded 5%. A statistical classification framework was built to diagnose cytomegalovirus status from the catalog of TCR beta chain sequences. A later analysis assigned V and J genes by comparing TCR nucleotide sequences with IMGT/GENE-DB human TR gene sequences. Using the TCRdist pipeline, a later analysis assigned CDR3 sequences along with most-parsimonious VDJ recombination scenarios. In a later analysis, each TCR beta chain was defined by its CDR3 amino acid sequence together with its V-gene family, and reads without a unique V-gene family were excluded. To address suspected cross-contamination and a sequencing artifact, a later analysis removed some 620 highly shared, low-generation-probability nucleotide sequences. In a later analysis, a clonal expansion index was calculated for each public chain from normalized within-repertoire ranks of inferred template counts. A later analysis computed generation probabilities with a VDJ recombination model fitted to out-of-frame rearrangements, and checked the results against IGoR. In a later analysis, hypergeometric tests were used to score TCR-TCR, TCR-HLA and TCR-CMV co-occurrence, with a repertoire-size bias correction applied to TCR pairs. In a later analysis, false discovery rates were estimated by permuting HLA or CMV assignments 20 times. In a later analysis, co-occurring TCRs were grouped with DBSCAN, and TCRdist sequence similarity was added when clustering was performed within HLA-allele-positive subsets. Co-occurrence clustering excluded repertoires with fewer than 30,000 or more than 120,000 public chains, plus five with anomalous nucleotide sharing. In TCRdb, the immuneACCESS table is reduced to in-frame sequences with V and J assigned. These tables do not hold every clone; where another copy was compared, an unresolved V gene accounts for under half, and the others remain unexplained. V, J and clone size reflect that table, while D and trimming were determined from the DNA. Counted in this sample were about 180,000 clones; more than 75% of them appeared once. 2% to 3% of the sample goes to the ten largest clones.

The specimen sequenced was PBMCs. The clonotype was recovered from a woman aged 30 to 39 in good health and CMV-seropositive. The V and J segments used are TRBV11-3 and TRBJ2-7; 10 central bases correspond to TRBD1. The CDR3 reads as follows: CASSPGQGFEQYF. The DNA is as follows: TGTGCCAGCAGCCCGGGACAGGGGTTCGAGCAGTACTTC.